This T cell receptor (beta chain) was profiled in a study of T cell changes during pregnancy in multiple sclerosis. Data came from immunoSEQ multiplex PCR; TCRdb stores just in-frame clones and leaves some out. Of around 34,000 clones in the sample, about nine tenths were seen once. This TCR was recovered from a female donor with multiple sclerosis, enrolled in a pregnancy study. Specimen: CD8+ T cells from peripheral blood mononuclear cells, collected before pregnancy.

CDR3 region: CASSLLGQVSPYEQYF. As DNA, the CDR3 is TGTGCCAGCAGTTTATTGGGACAGGTTTCTCCTTACGAGCAGTACTTC. This rearrangement joins TRBV27 to TRBJ2-7; 8 bases agree with TRBD1. V shed 1 base, J shed 4 bases, and the junction held 9 bases outside the gene matches. CDR3 length: 16 amino acids. CDR1 and CDR2 from the germline V gene are MNHEY and SMNVEV (reference sequence).